The 27 T cell receptor beta chains below were found in one sample sequenced in a study of monozygotic twins with inflammatory bowel disease. With the 5' RACE reads reprocessed, TCRdb shows one record per CDR3 protein and no DNA. This repertoire includes over 150,000 distinct CDR3 sequences. Sequencing was done on a sample of blood. The receptor source for this set is a human donor with ulcerative colitis or Crohn's disease, or a healthy co-twin of an affected twin (not recorded which).

The chain has TRBV30 and TRBJ2-5; TCRdb's D call, TRBD2, is unchecked because there is no DNA. Germline lookup yields CDR1 GTSNPN and CDR2 SVGIG (reference sequence). The CDR3 totals 15 residues. CDR3 amino acids: CAWSVRTGLQETQYF. Full variable domain (outside the CDR3, taken from reference TRBV30 and TRBJ2-5): SQTIHQWPATLVQPVGSPLSLECTVEGTSNPNLYWYRQAAGRGLQLLFYSVGIGQISSEVPQNLSASRPQDRQFILSSKKLLLSDSGFYLCAWSVRTGLQETQYFGPGTRLLVL.

The gene calls are TRBV5-1 and TRBJ2-5. The CDR3 contains 13 residues. The germline CDR1 and CDR2 sequences are SGHRS and YFSETQ. The CDR3 sequence: CASSLVGQETQYF.

The CDR3 spells CSGGGGSTGELFF. The V gene is TRBV29-1, the J gene TRBJ2-2; TCRdb indicates TRBD2, and absent DNA this call remains unverified. The CDR3 totals 13 residues. Germline V gives CDR1 SQVTM, CDR2 ANQGSEA.

This rearrangement joins TRBV7-2 to TRBJ1-1. In germline, CDR1 is SGHTA, CDR2 FQGNSA. This CDR3 region has 12 residues. CDR3 loop: CASSLTDTEAFF. The full variable domain, its missing parts supplied by reference TRBV7-2 and TRBJ1-1, is GAGVSQSPSNKVTEKGKDVELRCDPISGHTALYWYRQSLGQGLEFLIYFQGNSAPDKSGLPSDRFSAERTGGSVSTLTIQRTQQEDSAVYLCASSLTDTEAFFGQGTRLTVV.

The rearrangement links TRBV10-3 to TRBJ2-1; TCRdb names TRBD2, which stays unverified in the absence of DNA. The V gene's germline CDR1 is ENHRY and CDR2 SYGVKD. The length of the CDR3 is 11 residues. The CDR3 sequence: CAIAGHNEQFF.

V is TRBV9 and J is TRBJ2-2; the TRBD1 assignment by TCRdb is unverifiable without DNA. CDR1 SGDLS and CDR2 YYNGEE come from the germline V gene. The CDR3 sequence is 17 residues long. The CDR3 loop is CASSVEGQGRSAGELFF.

The chain carries TRBV3-1 and TRBJ1-5; TCRdb proposes TRBD1, but this gene call is untestable without DNA. The CDR3 length is 16 residues. The germline gives CDR1 LGHDT, CDR2 YNNKEL (reference sequence). CDR3 sequence: CASSQDLGGSNQPQHF. Full variable domain (remainder filled in from reference TRBV3-1 and TRBJ1-5): DTAVSQTPKYLVTQMGNDKSIKCEQNLGHDTMYWYKQDSKKFLKIMFSYNNKELIINETVPNRFSPKSPDKAHLNLHINSLELGDSAVYFCASSQDLGGSNQPQHFGDGTRLSIL.

The chain carries TRBV4-1 and TRBJ2-5; checking the TCRdb D call of TRBD1 is not possible without DNA. Germline CDR1 reads MGHRA; CDR2 reads YSYEKL. The CDR3 spans 16 residues. CDR3 in amino acids: CASSQLWTGGQETQYF.

The chain uses TRBV27 and TRBJ2-5; TCRdb selects TRBD1, and the lack of DNA leaves this call unchecked. The V gene's germline CDR1 is MNHEY and CDR2 SMNVEV (reference sequence). The CDR3 extends over 16 amino acids. This CDR3 reads CASSPRYSGQRETQYF.

This rearrangement joins TRBV15 to TRBJ1-5. This CDR3 is 16 amino acids long. Germline values: CDR1 LNHNV, CDR2 YYDKDF (reference sequence). CDR3 in amino acids: CATSRDGRLNNQPQHF.

This sequence joins TRBV27 and TRBJ1-3; TCRdb names TRBD1, which stays unverified in the absence of DNA. The germline gives CDR1 MNHEY, CDR2 SMNVEV (reference sequence). The CDR3 spans 16 residues. CDR3: CASSLRGQPSGNTIYF.

This chain connects TRBV12-3 or TRBV12-4 to TRBJ1-2; the D call from TCRdb, TRBD1, cannot be confirmed without DNA. The CDR3 has 16 residues. CDR3 residues: CASSPGQGYRAYGYTF.

V is TRBV11-3 and J is TRBJ2-2; the TRBD2 assignment by TCRdb is unverifiable without DNA. Germline V gives CDR1 SGHNT, CDR2 YENEEA. This CDR3 has 16 amino acids. CDR3 region: CASSLLAGGMTGELFF.

V is TRBV20-1 and J is TRBJ2-3. In germline, CDR1 is DFQATT, CDR2 SNEGSKA (reference sequence). This CDR3 is 15 amino acids long. CDR3 region: CSAPDSSASTDTQYF.

The chain recombines TRBV7-3 with TRBJ1-1. The germline CDR1 and CDR2 sequences are SGHTA and FQGTGA. The CDR3 length is 13 residues. CDR3 region: CASSFGGSTEAFF.

The chain recombines TRBV29-1 with TRBJ2-1; TCRdb designates TRBD1, a call that cannot be tested without DNA. Germline values: CDR1 SQVTM, CDR2 ANQGSEA. The CDR3 consists of 14 residues. CDR3: CSVGGVRGVNEQFF.

The gene calls are TRBV11-2 and TRBJ1-1; without DNA, the TCRdb call of TRBD1 cannot be checked. Germline loops: CDR1 SGHAT, CDR2 FQNNGV. This CDR3 region has 18 residues. The CDR3 sequence is CASSPPPRGVMGNTEAFF.

CDR3 sequence: CASSYSTSTDTQYF. V gene TRBV6-2 or TRBV6-3 combines with J gene TRBJ2-3. Looked up from germline, CDR1 is MNHEY and CDR2 is SVGEGT. CDR3 length: 14 residues.

The gene calls are TRBV29-1 and TRBJ2-7; TCRdb outputs TRBD1, but without DNA this stays unchecked. Looked up from germline, CDR1 is SQVTM and CDR2 is ANQGSEA. CDR3 length: 13 amino acids. CDR3: CSVPGQSSYEQYF.

The V call is TRBV7-2, the J call TRBJ2-7; TCRdb's D gene call, TRBD2, goes unchecked for lack of DNA. From germline, CDR1 is SGHTA and CDR2 FQGNSA. The CDR3 totals 19 residues. The chain's CDR3 is CASRERFLAGGVRVHEQYF.

The chain employs TRBV7-2 and TRBJ2-7. Germline V gene lookup returns CDR1 SGHTA and CDR2 FQGNSA. The CDR3 consists of 14 residues. The chain's CDR3 is CASSLVVLTYEQYF.

The chain combines TRBV5-1 with TRBJ2-7; TCRdb selects TRBD2, and the lack of DNA leaves this call unchecked. Germline-derived CDR1 and CDR2 are SGHRS and YFSETQ. The CDR3 consists of 13 residues. CDR3: CASRSGAPYEQYF.

The CDR3 is CSARRASGRSSYNEQFF. This sequence joins TRBV20-1 and TRBJ2-1; TCRdb returns TRBD2, unconfirmable since there is no DNA. Per the germline V gene, CDR1 is DFQATT and CDR2 is SNEGSKA (reference sequence). The CDR3 loop spans 17 amino acids.

The chain combines TRBV18 with TRBJ2-2; the D gene TCRdb calls, TRBD2, cannot be checked with no DNA. This CDR3 is built from 20 residues. Per germline, CDR1 KGHSH and CDR2 LQKENI. CDR3 protein: CASSSWGLAGTIANTGELFF.

The chain's CDR3 is CASSQPGLAGTDTQYF. The J gene is TRBJ2-3, the V gene TRBV4-2; TCRdb outputs TRBD2, but without DNA this stays unchecked. Looked up from germline, CDR1 is LGHNA and CDR2 is YNFKEQ. The length of the CDR3 is 16 residues.

The rearrangement joins TRBV13 to TRBJ2-2; lacking DNA, the TRBD1 call made by TCRdb goes unchecked. The germline gives CDR1 PRHDT, CDR2 FYEKMQ (reference sequence). The CDR3 is 15 amino acids. The CDR3 sequence is CAISFRGANTGELFF.

The chain is built from TRBV6-5 and TRBJ1-1; the TRBD1 assignment by TCRdb is unverifiable without DNA. The CDR3 spans 13 residues. Germline V gives CDR1 MNHEY, CDR2 SVGAGI. The CDR3 region is CASSSWGDTEAFF.